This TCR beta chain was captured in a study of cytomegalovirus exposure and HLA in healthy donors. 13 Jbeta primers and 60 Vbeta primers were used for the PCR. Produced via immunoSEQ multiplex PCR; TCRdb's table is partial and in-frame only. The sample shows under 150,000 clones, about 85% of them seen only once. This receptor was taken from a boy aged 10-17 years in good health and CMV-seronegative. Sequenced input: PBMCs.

The CDR3 region is CASSSRDSYEQYF. The CDR3 DNA is TGTGCCAGCAGCTCGAGGGACTCCTACGAGCAGTACTTC. The chain couples TRBV13 to TRBJ2-7, with a possible D match to TRBD2 (5 bases). This CDR3 contains 13 residues. CDR1 is PRHDT, CDR2 FYEKMQ, per germline (reference sequence). Between the trimmed V and J ends, which lost 4 bases and 0 bases, there was a span of 7 bases. The whole variable domain, filled in from reference TRBV13 and TRBJ2-7, reads AAGVIQSPRHLIKEKRETATLKCYPIPRHDTVYWYQQGPGQDPQFLISFYEKMQSDKGSIPDRFSAQQFSDYHSELNMSSLELGDSALYFCASSSRDSYEQYFGPGTRLTVT.